Described below is a single TCR beta chain sequence and its context. Its antigen is unknown. Sequence at one end of the junction differs from germline and may be a read error. These data come from a study of tumor-infiltrating lymphocytes in primary liver carcinoma (dated by TCRdb to 2016 to 2017). With respect to the entire study: Of the five patients, three men and two women aged 30 to 69 years, four had hepatocellular carcinoma and one had combined HCC and intrahepatic cholangiocarcinoma. Roughly 3.65 to 8 million productive TCRbeta reads were obtained per sample, and no significant difference in read depth was found between tissue types. The five patients had tumors staged T1-T3 N0M0, with maximum diameters ranging from about 4 to 11 cm. Reproducibility between technical replicate repertoires was high, with correlation coefficients above 0.95 and mean shared-clone rates approximately 0.88. TCRbeta repertoire sequencing, expression microarrays and whole-exome sequencing were combined in the study across five regions of each liver tumor, with adjacent normal tissue and blood also included. To link TCRbeta repertoire diversity with the local molecular phenotype, the roughly 27 tumor region samples were profiled using Agilent mRNA microarrays. A total of 35 or so specimens from 5 patients went through TCRbeta repertoire sequencing, namely 25 tumor regions, 5 adjacent noncancerous liver tissues and 5 peripheral blood samples. The investigation overall reported the following: Because the samples were bulk and unsorted, CD4+ and CD8+ T cell repertoires could not be compared. Only a few patients were included in the study, and the authors note that the findings should be validated in a larger study. Only about 7-25% of top clones were found in all five regions of a tumor, suggesting spatial heterogeneity of tumor-infiltrating T cells. Consistent with antigen-driven expansion, pairs of tumor regions showed higher repertoire overlap (mean roughly 35%) than either tumor-adjacent pairs (roughly 17%) or tumor-blood pairs (approximately 15%). The top 250 clones accounted for a significantly greater share of the repertoire in tumors than in blood (p = 0.039). Because only the TCR beta chain was sequenced and unpaired alpha chains were not captured, true repertoire diversity is likely underestimated.

Reading the germline V gene gives CDR1 MNHEY and CDR2 SVGAGI. Including cysteine and phenylalanine, the CDR3 has 17 amino acids. Just CDR3 DNA is preserved here, 51 bases in frame from base 1. Starting from approximately 500 ng total RNA, TCRbeta-specific cDNA was produced by reverse transcription with a constant-region primer and ProtoScript II reverse transcriptase. The TCRbeta libraries were prepared through three rounds of nested multiplex PCR following a slightly modified ARM-PCR procedure. Each of the first two PCR rounds ran for roughly 9 cycles using multiplex TRBV1-TRBV30 forward primers together with a Cbeta reverse primer. Sample barcodes and Illumina adapters were attached in a final 25-cycle PCR using Deep VentR polymerase. Amplicons of 200-500 bp were gel-purified with a QIAquick gel extraction kit before sequencing. An Illumina HiSeq 2500 was used to sequence the TCRbeta amplicons, generating 250-bp paired-end reads. In the paper's pipeline: Reads were quality-trimmed with Trimmomatic v0.33, and paired reads were merged with FLASH v1.2.11 to recover full CDR3 sequences. MiGEC v1.2.1b assigned V, D and J germline segments to the rearranged TCRbeta sequences. Clonotype statistics and Shannon-Wiener diversity indices were computed with VDJtools v1.0.0. Except for diversity analysis, only the 250 most abundant clonotypes of each sample were used in subsequent analyses to reduce sampling bias. TCRdb reprocessing: public reads trimmed at Q25 with fastp, clones called with MiXCR, in-frame beta chains kept. Identical CDR3 proteins give one entry, which carries the most common genes and DNA. In this record, the V and J calls reflect TCRdb's handling and not the investigators' own analysis. Within this sample are more than 60,000 distinct CDR3 sequences, with more than 60% of them counted one time only. 25% to 30% of the sample is taken by the ten largest.

Total RNA and DNA were co-extracted from around 20-30 mg of bulk tissue with the AllPrep DNA/RNA mini kit, without cell sorting. Roughly five patients with histopathologically diagnosed primary liver carcinoma underwent surgical resection in China between late 2015 and March 2016. At the time of sampling, the patients had chronic HBV infection and had not received any treatment. Five spatially separated regions were sampled per tumor: superior, inferior, left-lateral and right-lateral poles, plus the tumor centre. Histology showed that every tumor sample contained more than 90% viable tumor cells. Fresh tumor and adjacent tissue pieces were bisected; one half was stored in RNAlater at -80°C, the other sent for histology.

This sequence was found in a middle-aged man with primary liver carcinoma and hepatitis B virus infection. What was sequenced was liver tumor tissue from sampling region 4. Explained via the paper, the cell subset or site label denotes: tumor region T4, right-lateral pole. The receptor chain draws on TRBV6-5 and TRBJ2-1, and TRBD1 aligns with 9 junction nucleotides. In nucleotide form, the sequence is TGTGTCAGCAGCCGGGACAGGGCGGAAGTTCGGGACAATGAGCAGTTCTTC. Its protein product is CVSSRDRAEVRDNEQFF.